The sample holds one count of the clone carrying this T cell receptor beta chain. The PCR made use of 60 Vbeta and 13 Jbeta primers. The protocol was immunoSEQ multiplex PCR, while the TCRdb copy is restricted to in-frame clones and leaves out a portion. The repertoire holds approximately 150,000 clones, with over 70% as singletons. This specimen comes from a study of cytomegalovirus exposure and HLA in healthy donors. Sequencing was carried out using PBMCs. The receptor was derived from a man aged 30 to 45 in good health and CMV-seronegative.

Here the CDR3 reads CASSLLPGSYEQYF. CDR3 in DNA: TGTGCCAGCAGCCTCCTTCCAGGCTCCTACGAGCAGTACTTC. V gene TRBV14 combines with J gene TRBJ2-7, with D unclear. V was shortened by 4 bases and J by 0 bases, with 10 bases between the two germline ends. Germline V gives CDR1 SGHDN, CDR2 FVKESK. The CDR3 runs to 14 residues.